One and the same sample provided the 20 T cell receptor beta chains below, sequenced in a study of T cell responses to AZD1222 COVID-19 vaccine. Assay used: immunoSEQ multiplex PCR; TCRdb lists only in-frame clones, some missing. Of approximately 100,000 clones listed, about 93% are singletons. Sequenced here: peripheral blood, sampled on day 0 of AZD1222 vaccination. The receptors here all came from an adult in good health.

The chain carries TRBV28 and TRBJ2-3, with D possibly TRBD1 on 5 matching bases. Between the trimmed V and J ends, which lost 8 bases and 11 bases, there was a span of 14 bases. In germline, CDR1 is MDHEN, CDR2 SYDVKM. CDR3 length: 11 residues. The CDR3 bases are TGTGCCAGCGGGATCGTCAGGGTGCAGTATTTT. Protein product: CASGIVRVQYF.

V and J are TRBV24-1 and TRBJ2-1, with TRBD2 matching over 8 bases. V dropped 4 bases and J dropped 7; count of bases not matched to a gene: 11. The CDR3 is 16 amino acids. Germline CDR1 and CDR2: KGHDR and SFDVKD. CDR3 residues: CATSDLAGITGNEQFF. CDR3 sequence (DNA): TGTGCCACCAGTGACTTAGCGGGAATAACGGGAAATGAGCAGTTCTTC.

This clone was recorded only once. J is TRBJ1-6 and V is TRBV6-5, with D uncertain. The germline V gene encodes CDR1 MNHEY and CDR2 SVGAGI. This CDR3 spans 14 amino acids. V lost 1 base and J 8 bases, leaving 9 bases between the germline ends. The DNA of the CDR3 is TGTGCCAGCAGTTACTATCGACATTATTCACCCCTCCACTTT. This sequence encodes CASSYYRHYSPLHF.

This chain joins TRBV4-1 and TRBJ1-5; D uncertain. This CDR3 has 13 amino acids. CDR1 MGHRA and CDR2 YSYEKL come from the germline V gene. Trimming left V 5 bases short and J 0 bases short, with 5 bases between. The CDR3 region has the DNA TGCGCCAGCAGCTATAATAGCAATCAGCCCCAGCATTTT. Amino acid sequence: CASSYNSNQPQHF.

The chain joins TRBV5-1 to TRBJ2-3, with D possibly matching TRBD1 (6 bases). The V gene lost 8 bases and the J gene lost 0 bases, with 10 bases spanning the gap. Germline values: CDR1 SGHRS, CDR2 YFSETQ. The CDR3 spans 13 residues. This CDR3 reads CASSTGSTDTQYF. The CDR3 coding sequence is TGCGCCAGTTCGACAGGCAGCACAGATACGCAGTATTTT. The full variable domain, its missing parts supplied by reference TRBV5-1 and TRBJ2-3, is KAGVTQTPRYLIKTRGQQVTLSCSPISGHRSVSWYQQTPGQGLQFLFEYFSETQRNKGNFPGRFSGRQFSNSRSEMNVSTLELGDSALYLCASSTGSTDTQYFGPGTRLTVL.

The gene calls are TRBV5-4 and TRBJ2-3; 12 bases line up with TRBD2. The CDR3 is 20 amino acids. CDR1 is SGHNT, CDR2 YYREEE, per germline (reference sequence). With V trimmed by 4 bases and J by 0 bases, 15 bases remained unmatched. The CDR3 protein is CASSPRASGRGLPSTDTQYF. In nucleotides, the CDR3 is TGTGCCAGCAGCCCCCGGGCTAGCGGGAGGGGTCTTCCTAGCACAGATACGCAGTATTTT.

As DNA, the CDR3 is TGTGCCCAGATCGAGGGCGGAGCCTATGGCTACACCTTC. Residues: CAQIEGGAYGYTF. V and J are TRBV2 and TRBJ1-2; D uncertain. V gave up 11 bases and J gave up 4 bases, with 17 bases separating them. The CDR3 contains 13 residues. Germline assignment: CDR1 SNHLY and CDR2 FYNNEI.

V gene TRBV6-5 combines with J gene TRBJ2-7; D perhaps matches TRBD1 (6 bases). Deletions cut 0 bases from V and 10 bases from J, with 13 bases between. CDR1 MNHEY and CDR2 SVGAGI come from the germline V gene. The CDR3 loop spans 13 amino acids. Here the CDR3 reads CASSYSIGRGQYF. In nucleotides, the CDR3 is TGTGCCAGCAGTTACTCGATAGGCAGGGGACAGTACTTC.

The genes are TRBV6-1 and TRBJ1-3, with D possibly TRBD1 on 5 matching bases. The CDR3 runs to 15 residues. V gave up 0 bases and J gave up 4 bases, with 10 bases separating them. Germline lookup yields CDR1 MNHNS and CDR2 SASEGT. CDR3 sequence: CASSEAQGEGNTIYF. CDR3 nucleotide sequence: TGTGCCAGCAGTGAAGCCCAGGGAGAAGGAAACACCATATATTTT.

The V call is TRBV6-4, the J call TRBJ1-2; tentatively, D is TRBD1 (6 bases). Germline V gene data show CDR1 as MRHNA and CDR2 as SNTAGT. This CDR3 is 15 amino acids long. V lost 0 bases and J lost 1, with 9 bases in between. The CDR3 DNA follows: TGTGCCAGCAGTGACTCGACAGGACTTAACTATGGCTACACCTTC. Its translation: CASSDSTGLNYGYTF.

The chain has TRBV5-6 and TRBJ2-3; 7 positions match TRBD2. The trim removed 5 bases at V and 9 bases at J, leaving 15 bases unmatched. Germline V CDR1 and CDR2: SGHDT, YYEEEE. This CDR3 has 15 amino acids. CDR3 region: CASSLGLDPGLTQYF. The CDR3 bases are TGTGCCAGCAGTTTAGGACTAGATCCCGGTCTGACGCAGTATTTT.

The chain couples TRBV24-1 to TRBJ2-7, with a possible D match to TRBD2 (6 bases). Germline values: CDR1 KGHDR, CDR2 SFDVKD. The V gene lost 6 bases and the J gene lost 2 bases, with 16 bases spanning the gap. The CDR3 is made up of 15 amino acids. The CDR3 reads CATSQAGKETYEQYF. The CDR3 nucleotides are TGTGCCACCAGTCAGGCGGGGAAAGAGACCTACGAGCAGTACTTC.

This chain uses TRBV18 with TRBJ1-1; 7 nucleotides line up with TRBD1. Germline-derived CDR1 and CDR2 are KGHSH and LQKENI. The length of the CDR3 is 16 residues. V lost 0 bases and J lost 2; bases outside the gene matches: 6. DNA of the CDR3: TGTGCCAGCTCACCACCGAGCAGGGGGAGTAACACTGAAGCTTTCTTT. Translating it yields CASSPPSRGSNTEAFF.

The gene calls are TRBV6-5 and TRBJ2-1, with D possibly matching TRBD2 (5 bases). Germline V lookup: CDR1 MNHEY, CDR2 SVGAGI. V was pared by 8 bases and J by 6 bases, with 8 bases between. The CDR3 totals 11 residues. Here the CDR3 DNA reads TGTGCCAGCGCCGGGGTCAATGAGCAGTTCTTC. It yields the protein CASAGVNEQFF.

This sequence joins TRBV12-5 and TRBJ2-1; 15 bases are shared with TRBD2. Trimming took 5 bases from V and 1 from J; bases not matched to a gene: 6. Per the germline V gene, CDR1 is LGHNT and CDR2 is FRNRAP. The CDR3 has 18 amino acids. CDR3 sequence: CASGKGLAGGVSYNEQFF. The CDR3 nucleotides read TGTGCTAGTGGTAAGGGACTAGCGGGAGGTGTATCCTACAATGAGCAGTTCTTC. The full variable domain, in which reference TRBV12-5 and TRBJ2-1 provide the parts outside the CDR3, is DARVTQTPRHKVTEMGQEVTMRCQPILGHNTVFWYRQTMMQGLELLAYFRNRAPLDDSGMPKDRFSAEMPDATLATLKIQPSEPRDSAVYFCASGKGLAGGVSYNEQFFGPGTRLTVL.

V and J are TRBV12-3 or TRBV12-4 and TRBJ1-1; TRBD1 might be the D (6 bases). The CDR3 totals 13 residues. The germline V and J ends were trimmed by 6 bases and 6 bases, with 14 bases remaining between them. The CDR3: CASRQQGSAEAFF. CDR3 bases: TGTGCCAGCAGGCAACAGGGATCCGCTGAAGCTTTCTTT.

The chain uses TRBV30 and TRBJ1-2; tentatively, D is TRBD1 (5 bases). With 2 bases removed from V and 2 bases from J, the gap between germline ends came to 9 bases. Germline CDR1 GTSNPN, CDR2 SVGIG (reference sequence). The CDR3 totals 13 residues. The CDR3 bases are TGTGCCTGGAGTACGACAGCGAACTATGGCTACACCTTC. As protein: CAWSTTANYGYTF.

The chain has TRBV5-5 and TRBJ2-2; 7 bases match TRBD1. Trimming cost V 4 bases and J 1 base; bases outside gene matches: 7. This CDR3 is built from 16 residues. Looked up from germline, CDR1 is SGHKS and CDR2 is YYEKEE (reference sequence). Here the CDR3 DNA reads TGTGCCAGCAGCACGGGACAGCCGCAGAACACCGGGGAGCTGTTTTTT. Translating gives CASSTGQPQNTGELFF. The full variable domain, with the rest looked up from reference TRBV5-5 and TRBJ2-2, is DAGVTQSPTHLIKTRGQQVTLRCSPISGHKSVSWYQQVLGQGPQFIFQYYEKEERGRGNFPDRFSARQFPNYSSELNVNALLLGDSALYLCASSTGQPQNTGELFFGEGSRLTVL.

The rearrangement joins TRBV7-9 to TRBJ1-5, with no clear D. With 1 base removed from V and 2 bases from J, the gap between germline ends came to 15 bases. Germline V gene data show CDR1 as SEHNR and CDR2 as FQNEAQ (reference sequence). The CDR3 runs 17 residues. The CDR3 sequence is CASSLGNGLVGNQPQHF. In DNA form, the CDR3 reads TGTGCCAGCAGCTTAGGAAACGGACTCGTGGGCAATCAGCCCCAGCATTTT. The variable domain in full, completed from reference TRBV7-9 and TRBJ1-5, reads DTGVSQNPRHKITKRGQNVTFRCDPISEHNRLYWYRQTLGQGPEFLTYFQNEAQLEKSRLLSDRFSAERPKGSFSTLEIQRTEQGDSAMYLCASSLGNGLVGNQPQHFGDGTRLSIL.

V is TRBV7-3 and J is TRBJ2-1, with TRBD2 matching 7 bases. The length of the CDR3 is 15 residues. Germline lookup yields CDR1 SGHTA and CDR2 FQGTGA. The V segment lost 2 bases and the J segment 7 bases; nucleotides outside the gene matches: 8. The CDR3 DNA follows: TGTGCCAGCAGCTTAGGCCAGCGGGGAGTTAATGAGCAGTTCTTC. Its translation: CASSLGQRGVNEQFF.